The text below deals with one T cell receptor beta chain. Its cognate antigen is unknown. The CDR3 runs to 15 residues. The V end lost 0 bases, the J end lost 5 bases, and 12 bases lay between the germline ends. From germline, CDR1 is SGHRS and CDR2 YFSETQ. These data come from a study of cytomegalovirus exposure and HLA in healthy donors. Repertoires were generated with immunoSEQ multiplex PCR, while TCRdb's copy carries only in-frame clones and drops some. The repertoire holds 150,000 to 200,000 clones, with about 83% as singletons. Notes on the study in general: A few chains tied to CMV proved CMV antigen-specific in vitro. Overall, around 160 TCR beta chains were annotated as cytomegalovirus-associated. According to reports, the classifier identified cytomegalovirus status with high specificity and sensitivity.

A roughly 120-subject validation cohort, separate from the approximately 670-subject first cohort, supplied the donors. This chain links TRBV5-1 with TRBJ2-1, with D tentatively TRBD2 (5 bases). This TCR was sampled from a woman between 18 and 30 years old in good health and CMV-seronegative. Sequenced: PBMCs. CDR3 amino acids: CASSLGPGEHNEQFF. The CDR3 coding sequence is TGCGCCAGCAGCTTGGGTCCCGGGGAGCACAATGAGCAGTTCTTC.